The 20 T cell receptor beta chains presented below share a single source sample, sequenced in a study of control samples from healthy donors and cancer patients. The table came from immunoSEQ multiplex PCR; TCRdb's copy has only in-frame clones and leaves some out. This table has some 120,000 clones, roughly 90% appearing once. Source material: blood. Receptor source: a man aged 50-59 years in good health.

This chain joins TRBV7-9 and TRBJ2-5; 10 bases are a match to TRBD1. The CDR3 length is 14 residues. V lost 1 base and J lost 4; bases outside the gene matches: 0. CDR1 and CDR2 from the germline V gene are SEHNR and FQNEAQ (reference sequence). This CDR3 is CASSLGTGGETQYF. CDR3 sequence (DNA): TGTGCCAGCAGCTTAGGGACAGGGGGAGAGACCCAGTACTTC.

The chain employs TRBV18 and TRBJ2-2; D unresolved. The germline V gene has CDR1 KGHSH and CDR2 LQKENI. The CDR3 extends over 13 amino acids. Trimming removed 2 bases from V and 6 bases from J, with 7 bases in between. CDR3 coding DNA: TGTGCCAGCTCACCAAGGGAAGCCGGGGAGCTGTTTTTT. Its protein product is CASSPREAGELFF.

Concerning this clone itself: This likely stems from a read error, as it lies one base from a far larger clone. CDR3 coding DNA: TGTGCCAGCAGCCGCGGACTCCAAGAGACCCAGTACTTC. The encoded protein is CASSRGLQETQYF. This chain links TRBV4-2 with TRBJ2-5, with a possible D match to TRBD2 (5 bases). The CDR3 covers 13 residues. The V gene lost 4 bases and the J gene lost 1 base, with 7 bases spanning the gap. Germline CDR1 is LGHNA and CDR2 is YNFKEQ.

This chain joins TRBV11-2 and TRBJ1-1; 7 bases are shared with TRBD1. The CDR3 sequence is 14 residues long. The V gene end was trimmed by 4 bases and the J gene end by 5 bases; junction bases not matched to a gene: 7. The V gene's germline CDR1 is SGHAT and CDR2 FQNNGV. The CDR3 DNA is TGTGCCAGCAGCTACCAGGGGGGTAGGACTGAAGCTTTCTTT. Protein: CASSYQGGRTEAFF.

This chain links TRBV30 with TRBJ1-6; D remains ambiguous. Germline lookup yields CDR1 GTSNPN and CDR2 SVGIG (reference sequence). The CDR3 covers 13 residues. The V end lost 6 bases, the J end lost 10 bases, and 16 bases lay between the germline ends. The CDR3 loop is CACSWAGYSPLHF. CDR3 bases: TGTGCCTGCAGTTGGGCGGGGTACTCACCCCTCCACTTT.

The chain couples TRBV4-3 to TRBJ1-2; a weak D match, TRBD1 (6 bases). The CDR3 loop spans 18 amino acids. Trimming pared 0 bases from V and 5 bases from J, leaving 22 bases between. In germline, CDR1 is LGHNA, CDR2 YSLEER. The CDR3 bases are TGCGCCAGCAGCCAAGATCCCCCCTGGACAGCCACGACTTATGGCTACACCTTC. Translating it yields CASSQDPPWTATTYGYTF.

The chain uses TRBV5-1 and TRBJ1-2, with a tentative D call TRBD1 (5 bases). Per germline, CDR1 SGHRS and CDR2 YFSETQ. This CDR3 has 14 residues. Trimming stripped 4 bases from V and 8 bases from J, with 18 bases between. DNA for the CDR3: TGCGCCAGCAGCGCATGGTGGGACTCCGGGGGCTACACCTTC. Translating gives CASSAWWDSGGYTF.

The V call is TRBV6-5, the J call TRBJ2-7; 9 nucleotides agree with TRBD1. The germline V gene has CDR1 MNHEY and CDR2 SVGAGI. V lost 4 bases to trimming and J lost 2 bases; unmatched junction nucleotides: 6. The CDR3 loop spans 15 amino acids. The CDR3 coding sequence is TGTGCCAGCAGTTTACGGACAGGGGTCGCCTACGAGCAGTACTTC. As protein: CASSLRTGVAYEQYF.

The rearrangement uses TRBV3-1 (or the pseudogene TRBV3-2) and TRBJ1-3; D not resolved. Germline-derived CDR1 and CDR2 are LGHDT and YNNKEL (reference sequence). This CDR3 spans 13 amino acids. V shed 3 bases and J shed 2 bases, with 5 bases lying between them. The DNA of the CDR3 is TGTGCCAGCAGCCATTCGGCTGGAAACACCATATATTTT. Translated: CASSHSAGNTIYF.

Only one count was recorded for this clone. The V gene is TRBV6-5, the J gene TRBJ1-1; D unresolved. CDR3 length equals 15 residues. With 0 bases removed from V and 0 bases from J, the gap between germline ends came to 8 bases. Per germline, CDR1 MNHEY and CDR2 SVGAGI. CDR3 sequence reads: CASSYSWAVNTEAFF. Written as DNA, the CDR3 is TGTGCCAGCAGTTACTCTTGGGCGGTGAACACTGAAGCTTTCTTT.

The gene calls are TRBV29-1 and TRBJ1-1, with D possibly being TRBD1 (6 bases). Trimming took 6 bases from V and 0 from J, leaving 11 bases between them. This CDR3 has 13 amino acids. Germline V gene lookup returns CDR1 SQVTM and CDR2 ANQGSEA. CDR3 sequence (DNA): TGCAGCGTCGAGGACAGAGTGAACACTGAAGCTTTCTTT. Its protein is CSVEDRVNTEAFF.

This sequence joins TRBV5-1 and TRBJ2-3; 8 nucleotides match TRBD2. Trimming cost V 0 bases and J 5 bases; bases outside gene matches: 2. CDR3 size: 14 residues. Germline V gene lookup returns CDR1 SGHRS and CDR2 YFSETQ. The CDR3: CASSLDGGEDTQYF. The DNA of the CDR3 is TGCGCCAGCAGCTTGGACGGGGGGGAAGATACGCAGTATTTT.

J is TRBJ1-5 and V is TRBV27, with D possibly TRBD1 on 5 matching bases. Germline CDR1 reads MNHEY; CDR2 reads SMNVEV (reference sequence). Trimming took 2 bases from V and 2 from J, leaving 7 bases between them. The CDR3 length is 14 residues. In DNA, the CDR3 is TGTGCCAGCAGTTTAGTCAGGGGCAATCAGCCCCAGCATTTT. Its translation: CASSLVRGNQPQHF.

V is TRBV19 and J is TRBJ1-4; maybe TRBD1 (5 bases). CDR1 LNHDA and CDR2 SQIVND come from the germline V gene (reference sequence). The CDR3 covers 15 residues. Trimming took 0 bases from V and 5 from J, leaving 10 bases between them. This CDR3 reads CASSIDRGINEKLFF. CDR3 nucleotides: TGTGCCAGTAGTATAGATCGGGGCATAAATGAAAAACTGTTTTTT.

This chain connects TRBV4-3 to TRBJ1-1; the D gene is possibly TRBD1 (5 bases). V was clipped by 2 bases and J by 3 bases, with 13 bases between them. CDR3 length: 15 amino acids. The germline V gene has CDR1 LGHNA and CDR2 YSLEER. CDR3 amino acids: CASSQRAGLHTEAFF. CDR3 in DNA: TGCGCCAGCAGCCAAAGAGCAGGGTTGCACACTGAAGCTTTCTTT.

The V gene is TRBV7-8, the J gene TRBJ2-7, with 10 bases lining up with TRBD1. Trimming at V came to 3 bases and at J to 4 bases, leaving 3 bases not matched to a gene. Germline V gives CDR1 SGHVS, CDR2 FQNEAQ. The CDR3 totals 14 residues. CDR3 region: CASSFGTGAYEQYF. CDR3 coding DNA: TGTGCCAGCAGCTTTGGGACAGGGGCGTACGAGCAGTACTTC.

The chain is built from TRBV6-1 and TRBJ2-7; maybe TRBD1 (5 bases). The CDR3 spans 13 residues. Germline V gene data show CDR1 as MNHNS and CDR2 as SASEGT. V was trimmed by 2 bases and J by 1 base, leaving 6 bases between them. In DNA, the CDR3 is TGTGCCAGCAGTGAACAGGGTTCCTACGAGCAGTACTTC. Amino acids: CASSEQGSYEQYF.

The genes are TRBV30 and TRBJ2-3, with D unclear. The CDR3 has 11 residues. Trimming removed 2 bases at V and 4 bases at J, with 4 bases between. Germline V lookup: CDR1 GTSNPN, CDR2 SVGIG (reference sequence). CDR3 nucleotides: TGTGCCTGGAGTTCGGCAGATACGCAGTATTTT. The encoded protein is CAWSSADTQYF. The full variable domain, its missing parts supplied by reference TRBV30 and TRBJ2-3, is SQTIHQWPATLVQPVGSPLSLECTVEGTSNPNLYWYRQAAGRGLQLLFYSVGIGQISSEVPQNLSASRPQDRQFILSSKKLLLSDSGFYLCAWSSADTQYFGPGTRLTVL.

V is TRBV6-1 and J is TRBJ2-7, with a possible D match to TRBD2 (6 bases). The CDR3 contains 14 residues. V lost 1 base, J lost 1 base, and 8 bases lay in between. Germline V lookup: CDR1 MNHNS, CDR2 SASEGT. CDR3: CASSEGAGSYEQYF. As DNA, the CDR3 is TGTGCCAGCAGTGAAGGGGCGGGATCCTACGAGCAGTACTTC.

The chain carries TRBV6-5 and TRBJ2-7, with D perhaps matching TRBD2 (5 bases). Between the trimmed V and J ends, which lost 0 bases and 7 bases, there was a span of 13 bases. The germline V gene has CDR1 MNHEY and CDR2 SVGAGI. The CDR3 loop spans 14 amino acids. The CDR3 region has the DNA TGTGCCAGCAGTTACTCGACGGGGTACGGGGAGCAGTACTTC. Its translation is CASSYSTGYGEQYF.